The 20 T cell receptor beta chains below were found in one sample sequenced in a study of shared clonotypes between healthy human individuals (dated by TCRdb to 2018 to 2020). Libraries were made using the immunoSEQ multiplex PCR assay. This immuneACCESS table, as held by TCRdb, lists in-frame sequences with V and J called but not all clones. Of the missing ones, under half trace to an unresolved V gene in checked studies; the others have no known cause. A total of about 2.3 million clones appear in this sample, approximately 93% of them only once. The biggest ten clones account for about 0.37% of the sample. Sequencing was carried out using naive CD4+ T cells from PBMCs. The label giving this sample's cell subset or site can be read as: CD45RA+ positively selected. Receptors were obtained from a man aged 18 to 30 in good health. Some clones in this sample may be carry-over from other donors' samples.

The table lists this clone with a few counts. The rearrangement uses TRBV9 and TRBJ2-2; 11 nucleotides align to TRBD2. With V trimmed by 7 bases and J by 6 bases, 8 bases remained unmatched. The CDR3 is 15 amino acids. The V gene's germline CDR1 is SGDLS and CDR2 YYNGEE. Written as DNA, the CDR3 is TGTGCCAGCGGTCTAGCGGGAGGCGGTCCCGGGGAGCTGTTTTTT. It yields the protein CASGLAGGGPGELFF.

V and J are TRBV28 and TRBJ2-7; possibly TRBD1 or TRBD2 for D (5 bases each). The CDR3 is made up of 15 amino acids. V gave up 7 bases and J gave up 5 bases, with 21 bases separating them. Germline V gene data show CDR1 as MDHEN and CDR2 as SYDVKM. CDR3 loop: CASNTPGASIHEQYF. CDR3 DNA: TGTGCCAGCAACACACCCGGGGCTAGCATCCACGAGCAGTACTTC.

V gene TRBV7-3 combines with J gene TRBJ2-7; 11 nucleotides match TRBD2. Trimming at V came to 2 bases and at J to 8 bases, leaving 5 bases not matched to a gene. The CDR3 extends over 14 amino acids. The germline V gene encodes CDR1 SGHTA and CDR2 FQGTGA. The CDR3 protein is CASSLGTSGDKQYF. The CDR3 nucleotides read TGTGCCAGCAGCTTAGGGACTAGCGGAGACAAGCAGTACTTC.

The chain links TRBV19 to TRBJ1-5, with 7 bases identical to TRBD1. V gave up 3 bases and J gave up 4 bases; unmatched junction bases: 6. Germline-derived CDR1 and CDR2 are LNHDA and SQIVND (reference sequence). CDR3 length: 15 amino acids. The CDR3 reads CASSILQGGNQPQHF. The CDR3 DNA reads TGTGCCAGTAGTATCCTCCAGGGGGGGAATCAGCCCCAGCATTTT.

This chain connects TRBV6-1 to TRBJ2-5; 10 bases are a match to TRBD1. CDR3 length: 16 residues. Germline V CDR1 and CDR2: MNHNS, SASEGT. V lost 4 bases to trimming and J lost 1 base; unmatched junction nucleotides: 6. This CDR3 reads CASSVYRDRGQETQYF. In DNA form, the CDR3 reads TGTGCCAGCAGTGTATACCGGGACAGGGGCCAAGAGACCCAGTACTTC.

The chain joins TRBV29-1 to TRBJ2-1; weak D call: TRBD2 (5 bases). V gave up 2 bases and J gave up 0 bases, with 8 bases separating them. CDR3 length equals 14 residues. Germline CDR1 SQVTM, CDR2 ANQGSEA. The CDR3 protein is CSVERGSSYNEQFF. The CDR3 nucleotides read TGCAGCGTTGAACGGGGAAGCTCCTACAATGAGCAGTTCTTC.

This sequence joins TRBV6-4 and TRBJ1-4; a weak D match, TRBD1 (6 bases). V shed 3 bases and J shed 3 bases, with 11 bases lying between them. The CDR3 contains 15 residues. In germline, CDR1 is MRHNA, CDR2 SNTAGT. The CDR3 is CASSERGMPNEKLFF. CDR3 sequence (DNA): TGTGCCAGCAGTGAGAGGGGGATGCCTAATGAAAAACTGTTTTTT.

The CDR3 region has the DNA TGTGCCAGCAGCAAGGGGGTATTCAATGAGCAGTTCTTC. It specifies CASSKGVFNEQFF. The gene calls are TRBV28 and TRBJ2-1; D is possibly TRBD1 (6 bases). Germline V gene lookup returns CDR1 MDHEN and CDR2 SYDVKM. The CDR3 loop spans 13 amino acids. V lost 6 bases to trimming and J lost 6 bases, with 12 bases between them.

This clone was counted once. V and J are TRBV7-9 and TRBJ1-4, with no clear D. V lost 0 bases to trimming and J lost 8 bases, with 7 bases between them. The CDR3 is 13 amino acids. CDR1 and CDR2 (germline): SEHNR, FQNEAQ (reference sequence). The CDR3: CASSLAAAEKLFF. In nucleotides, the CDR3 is TGTGCCAGCAGCTTAGCGGCGGCAGAAAAACTGTTTTTT.

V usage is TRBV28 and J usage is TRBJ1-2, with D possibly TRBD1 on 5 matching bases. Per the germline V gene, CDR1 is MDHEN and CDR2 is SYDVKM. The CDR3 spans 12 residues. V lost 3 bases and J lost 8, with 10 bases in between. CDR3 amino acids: CASSLGTAGYTF. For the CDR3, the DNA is TGTGCCAGCAGTTTGGGGACGGCCGGCTACACCTTC.

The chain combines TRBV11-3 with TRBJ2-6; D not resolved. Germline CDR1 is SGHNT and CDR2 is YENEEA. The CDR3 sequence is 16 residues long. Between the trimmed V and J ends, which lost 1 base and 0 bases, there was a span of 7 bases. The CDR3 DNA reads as TGTGCCAGCAGCTTAGGGATAAGCTCTGGGGCCAACGTCCTGACTTTC. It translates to CASSLGISSGANVLTF.

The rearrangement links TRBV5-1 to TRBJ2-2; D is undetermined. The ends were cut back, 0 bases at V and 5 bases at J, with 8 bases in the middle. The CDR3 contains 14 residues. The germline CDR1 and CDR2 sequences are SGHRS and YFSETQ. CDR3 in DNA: TGCGCCAGCAGCTTGGTTTCGGTGACCGGGGAGCTGTTTTTT. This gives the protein CASSLVSVTGELFF.

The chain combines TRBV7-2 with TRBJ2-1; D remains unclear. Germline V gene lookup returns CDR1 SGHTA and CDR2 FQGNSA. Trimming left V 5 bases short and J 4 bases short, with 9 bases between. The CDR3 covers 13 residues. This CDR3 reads CASSTPRYNEQFF. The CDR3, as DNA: TGTGCCAGCAGCACCCCGCGGTACAATGAGCAGTTCTTC.

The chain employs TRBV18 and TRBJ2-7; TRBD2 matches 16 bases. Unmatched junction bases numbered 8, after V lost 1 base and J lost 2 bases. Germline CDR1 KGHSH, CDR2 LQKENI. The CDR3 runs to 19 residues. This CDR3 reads CASSPLTGLAGGGTYEQYF. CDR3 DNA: TGTGCCAGCTCACCACTTACGGGACTAGCGGGAGGGGGAACCTACGAGCAGTACTTC.

The CDR3 DNA reads as TGTGCCAGCAGACTTGAACAGGGCCCCTCCTACGAGCAGTACTTC. The encoded protein is CASRLEQGPSYEQYF. The chain employs TRBV2 and TRBJ2-7, with a possible D match to TRBD1 (6 bases). In germline, CDR1 is SNHLY, CDR2 FYNNEI. V was shortened by 6 bases and J by 0 bases, with 15 bases between the two germline ends. CDR3 length: 15 residues.

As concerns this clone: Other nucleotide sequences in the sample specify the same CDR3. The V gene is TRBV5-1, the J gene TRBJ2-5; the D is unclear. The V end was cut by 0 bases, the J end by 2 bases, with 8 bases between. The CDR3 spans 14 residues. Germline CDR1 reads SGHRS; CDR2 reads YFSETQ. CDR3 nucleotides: TGCGCCAGCAGCTTGGATGTCAGACAAGAGACCCAGTACTTC. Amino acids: CASSLDVRQETQYF.

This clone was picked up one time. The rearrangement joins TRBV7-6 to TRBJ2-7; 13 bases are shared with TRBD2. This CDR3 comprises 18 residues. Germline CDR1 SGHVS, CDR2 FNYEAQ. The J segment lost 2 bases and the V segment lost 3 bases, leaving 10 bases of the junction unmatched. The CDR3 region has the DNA TGTGCCAGCAGCTTCGGACTAGCGGGAGAAACCCAAGCCTACGAGCAGTACTTC. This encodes CASSFGLAGETQAYEQYF. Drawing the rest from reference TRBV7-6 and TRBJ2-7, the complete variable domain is GAGVSQSPRYKVTKRGQDVALRCDPISGHVSLYWYRQALGQGPEFLTYFNYEAQQDKSGLPNDRFSAERPEGSISTLTIQRTEQRDSAMYRCASSFGLAGETQAYEQYFGPGTRLTVT.

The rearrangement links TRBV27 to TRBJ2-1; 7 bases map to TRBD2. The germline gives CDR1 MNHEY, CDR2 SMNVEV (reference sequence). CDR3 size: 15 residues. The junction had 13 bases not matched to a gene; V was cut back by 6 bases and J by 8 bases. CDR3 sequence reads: CASRLGTGRRHEQFF. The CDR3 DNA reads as TGTGCCAGCAGACTAGGGACCGGGAGGCGGCATGAGCAGTTCTTC.

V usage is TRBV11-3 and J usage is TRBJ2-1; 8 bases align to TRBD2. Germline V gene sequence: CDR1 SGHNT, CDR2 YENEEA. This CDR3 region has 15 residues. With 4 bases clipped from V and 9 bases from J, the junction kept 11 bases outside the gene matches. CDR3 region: CASSWGTGTRGEQFF. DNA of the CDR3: TGTGCCAGCAGCTGGGGAACCGGGACTAGAGGTGAGCAGTTCTTC.

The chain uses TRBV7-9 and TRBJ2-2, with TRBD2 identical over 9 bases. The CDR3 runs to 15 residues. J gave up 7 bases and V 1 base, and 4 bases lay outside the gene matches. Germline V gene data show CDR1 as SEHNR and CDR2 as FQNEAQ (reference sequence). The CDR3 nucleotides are TGTGCCAGCAGCTTAGTTCGAGCGGGAGGCGGGGAGCTGTTTTTT. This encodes CASSLVRAGGGELFF.